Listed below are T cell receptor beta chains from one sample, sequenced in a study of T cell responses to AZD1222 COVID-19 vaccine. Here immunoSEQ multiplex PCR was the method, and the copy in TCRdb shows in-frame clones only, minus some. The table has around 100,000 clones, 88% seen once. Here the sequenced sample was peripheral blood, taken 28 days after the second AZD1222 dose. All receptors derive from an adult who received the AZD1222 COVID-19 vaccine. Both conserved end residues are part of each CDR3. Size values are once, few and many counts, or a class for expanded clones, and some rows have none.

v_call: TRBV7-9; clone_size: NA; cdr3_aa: CASSLEGFGEKLFF
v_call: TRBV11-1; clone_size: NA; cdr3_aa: CASSLGGQMGTEAFF
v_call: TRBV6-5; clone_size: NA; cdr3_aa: CASGGGNNSPLHF
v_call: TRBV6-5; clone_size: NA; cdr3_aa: CASRRTVTQETQYF
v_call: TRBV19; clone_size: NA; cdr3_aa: CASSTVAGTYEQYF
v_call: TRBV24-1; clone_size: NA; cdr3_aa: CATSDLGTGGADTQYF
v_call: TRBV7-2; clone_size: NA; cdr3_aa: CASSFRPTSGNTIYF
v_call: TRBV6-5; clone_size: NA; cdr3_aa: CASSATGSSYNEQFF
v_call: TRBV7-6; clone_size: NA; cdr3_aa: CASSPRGRGSTDTQYF
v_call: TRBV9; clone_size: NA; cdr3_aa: CASRGGGLVGYTF
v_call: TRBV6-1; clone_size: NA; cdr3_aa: CASSEVLNQPQHF
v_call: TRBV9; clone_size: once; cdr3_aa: CASSPGTVNTGELFF
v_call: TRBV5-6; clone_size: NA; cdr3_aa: CASSRTGNTIYF
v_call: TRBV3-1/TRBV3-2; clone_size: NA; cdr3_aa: CASSQPGQGLNTIYF
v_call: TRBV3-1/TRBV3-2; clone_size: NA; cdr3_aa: CASSSGLGSYEQYF
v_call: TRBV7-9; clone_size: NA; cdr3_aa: CASSSPGGADSPLHF
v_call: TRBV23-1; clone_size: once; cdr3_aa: CARGRDREYEQFF
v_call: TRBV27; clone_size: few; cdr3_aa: CASSPTGYSSYNEQFF
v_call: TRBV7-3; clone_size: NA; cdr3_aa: CASSLAGLAEAFF
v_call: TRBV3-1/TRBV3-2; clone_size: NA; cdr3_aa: CASSPDEGTGGVYGYTF
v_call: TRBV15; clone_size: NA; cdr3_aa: CATSDEDRGDEQFF
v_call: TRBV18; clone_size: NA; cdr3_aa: CASSPEVGSYGYTF
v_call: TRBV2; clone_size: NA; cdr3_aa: CASSALAGGHYEQYF
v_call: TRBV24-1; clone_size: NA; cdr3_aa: CATAMGGETQYF
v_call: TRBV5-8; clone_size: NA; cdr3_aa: CASSLEGSGAGTDTQYF
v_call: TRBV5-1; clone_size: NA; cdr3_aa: CASSLDRVTTGELFF
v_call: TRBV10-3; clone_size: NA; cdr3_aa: CAISERAEEQPQHF
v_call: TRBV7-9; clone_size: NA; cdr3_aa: CASSQLAGGVTDTQYF
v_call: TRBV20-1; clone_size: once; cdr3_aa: CSARPGYTF
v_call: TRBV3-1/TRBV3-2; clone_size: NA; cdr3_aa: CASSHRWDVEKLFF
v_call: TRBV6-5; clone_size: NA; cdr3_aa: CASSAGRLRNYGYTF
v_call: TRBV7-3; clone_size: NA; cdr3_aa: CASSLRPLGDTQYF
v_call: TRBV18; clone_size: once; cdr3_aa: CASSPGTGTSYEQYF
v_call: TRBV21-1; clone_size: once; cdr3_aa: CASTYPGQCYEQYF
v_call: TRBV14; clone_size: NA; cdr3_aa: CASSQAVPLGAYNSPLHF
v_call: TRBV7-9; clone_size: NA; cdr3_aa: CASSLLDRGFESAFF
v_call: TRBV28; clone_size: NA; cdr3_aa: CASSYQTGLLNNSPLHF
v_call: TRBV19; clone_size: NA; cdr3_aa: CASSRQGDSNQPQHF
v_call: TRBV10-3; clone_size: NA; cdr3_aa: CAISETGGNQPQHF
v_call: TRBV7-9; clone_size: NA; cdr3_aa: CASSLISTEAFF
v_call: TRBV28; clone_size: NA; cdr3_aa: CASSFSQGGGNTIYF
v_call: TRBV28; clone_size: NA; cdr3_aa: CASSHTPGPQHF
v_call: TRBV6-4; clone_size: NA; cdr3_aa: CASSDSGFGTDTQYF
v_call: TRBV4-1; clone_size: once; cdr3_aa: CASSLFSGGAIGELFF
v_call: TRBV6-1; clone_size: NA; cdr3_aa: CASSEGWGGTQYF
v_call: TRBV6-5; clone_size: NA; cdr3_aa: CASSYSPGQGEEKLFF
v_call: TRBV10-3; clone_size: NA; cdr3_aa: CAISASLFFSGANVLTF
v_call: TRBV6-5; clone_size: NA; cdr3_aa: CASSRDRVQPQHF
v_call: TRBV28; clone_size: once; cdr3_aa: CASSLTGVDTQYF
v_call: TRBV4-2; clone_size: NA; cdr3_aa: CASSQDLLTITNEKLFF
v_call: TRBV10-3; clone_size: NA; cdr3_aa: CAISESTANTGELFF
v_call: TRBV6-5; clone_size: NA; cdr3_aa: CASSSGVGDYGYTF
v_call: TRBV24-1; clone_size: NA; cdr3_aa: CATSKQDNYGYTF
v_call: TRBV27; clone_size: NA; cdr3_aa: CASRPDRSSYNEQFF
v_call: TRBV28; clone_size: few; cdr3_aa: CASSFLAGTDTQYF